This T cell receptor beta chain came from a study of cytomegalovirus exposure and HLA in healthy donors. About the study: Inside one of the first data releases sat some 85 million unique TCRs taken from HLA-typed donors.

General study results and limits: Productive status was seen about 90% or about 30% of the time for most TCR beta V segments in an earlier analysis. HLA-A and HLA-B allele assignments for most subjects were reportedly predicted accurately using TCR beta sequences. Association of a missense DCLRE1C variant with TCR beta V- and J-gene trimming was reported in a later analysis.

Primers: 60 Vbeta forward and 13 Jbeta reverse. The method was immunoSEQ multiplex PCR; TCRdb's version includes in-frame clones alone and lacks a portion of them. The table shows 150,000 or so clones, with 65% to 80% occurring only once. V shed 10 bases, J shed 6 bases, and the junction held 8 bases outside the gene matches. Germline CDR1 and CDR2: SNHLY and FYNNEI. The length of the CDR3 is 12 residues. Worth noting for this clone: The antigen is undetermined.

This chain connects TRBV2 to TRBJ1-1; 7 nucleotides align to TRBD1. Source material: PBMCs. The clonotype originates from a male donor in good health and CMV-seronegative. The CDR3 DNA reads TGTGCCATCGACAGGGACTCCCCTGAAGCTTTCTTT. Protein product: CAIDRDSPEAFF. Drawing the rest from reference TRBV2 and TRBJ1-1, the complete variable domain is EPEVTQTPSHQVTQMGQEVILRCVPISNHLYFYWYRQILGQKVEFLVSFYNNEISEKSEIFDDQFSVERPDGSNFTLKIRSTKLEDSAMYFCAIDRDSPEAFFGQGTRLTVV.